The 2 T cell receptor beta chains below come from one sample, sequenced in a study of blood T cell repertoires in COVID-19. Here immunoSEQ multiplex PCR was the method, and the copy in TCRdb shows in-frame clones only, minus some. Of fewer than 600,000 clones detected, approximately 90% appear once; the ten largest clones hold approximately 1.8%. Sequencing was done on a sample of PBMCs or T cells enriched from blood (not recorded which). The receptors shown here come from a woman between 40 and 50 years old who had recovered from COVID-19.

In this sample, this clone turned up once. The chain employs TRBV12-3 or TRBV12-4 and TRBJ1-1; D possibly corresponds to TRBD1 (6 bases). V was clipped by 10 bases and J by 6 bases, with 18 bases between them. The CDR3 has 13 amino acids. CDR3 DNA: TGTGCCACGACGCGGGGGGCTATATCTGAAGCTTTCTTT. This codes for CATTRGAISEAFF.

The CDR3 bases are TGTGCCAGCAGACGACTAGCGGGAAGCGATGAGCAGTTCTTC. Translation: CASRRLAGSDEQFF. This chain joins TRBV6-5 and TRBJ2-1, with TRBD2 matching over 11 bases. The CDR3 is made up of 14 amino acids. Trimming at V came to 6 bases and at J to 8 bases, leaving 6 bases not matched to a gene. CDR1 MNHEY and CDR2 SVGAGI come from the germline V gene.